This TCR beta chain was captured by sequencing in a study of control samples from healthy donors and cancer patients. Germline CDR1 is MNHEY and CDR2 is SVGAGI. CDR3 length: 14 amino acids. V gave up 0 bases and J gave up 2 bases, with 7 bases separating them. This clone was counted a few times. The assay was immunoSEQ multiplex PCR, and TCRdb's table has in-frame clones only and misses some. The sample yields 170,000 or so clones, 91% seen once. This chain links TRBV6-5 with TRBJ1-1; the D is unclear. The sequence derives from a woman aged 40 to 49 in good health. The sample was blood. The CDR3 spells CASSYSWENTEAFF. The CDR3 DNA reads TGTGCCAGCAGTTACTCGTGGGAAAACACTGAAGCTTTCTTT.